The T cell receptor beta chain under discussion was sequenced for a study of CD8 T cells in Susac syndrome. Reverse transcription of about 0.5 to 1 ug RNA was carried out with random hexamers. One entry per CDR3 protein, called by TCRdb with MiXCR from the immunoSEQ multiplex PCR reads. The sample contains around 150,000 distinct CDR3 sequences, approximately 94% of which appear only once. The sample was CD4+ T cells from PBMCs. The TCR originated in a human donor with Susac syndrome.

CDR3 sequence reads: CASTNYGRAGETQYF. The DNA for the CDR3 is TGTGCCAGCACCAATTACGGGAGGGCCGGGGAGACCCAGTACTTC. The V call is TRBV5-4, the J call TRBJ2-5, with 8 bases lining up with TRBD2. Germline trimming cut 6 bases from V and 5 bases from J; bases unmatched to any gene: 12. There are 15 residues in the CDR3. CDR1 is SGHNT, CDR2 YYREEE, per germline (reference sequence).